This T cell receptor beta chain was documented in a study of Ad26.COV2.S vaccination and SARS-CoV-2 variants. The CDR3 covers 15 residues. With 2 bases clipped from V and 7 bases from J, the junction kept 4 bases outside the gene matches. Germline V CDR1 and CDR2: SGHVS, FQNEAQ. About this clone: The antigen remains undetermined.

Study outcomes and limitations: After vaccination, reports described spike-specific CD8+ and CD4+ T cell responses as showing substantial breadth.

The protocol was immunoSEQ multiplex PCR, while the TCRdb copy is restricted to in-frame clones and leaves out a portion. The table records about 350,000 clones, 92% of them present only once. V gene TRBV7-8 combines with J gene TRBJ2-1, with TRBD2 identical over 11 bases. This receptor was identified in a human donor who had recovered from COVID-19. Sequenced here: peripheral blood, sampled after recovery from COVID-19. Here the CDR3 reads CASSLFLAGGNEQFF. As DNA, the CDR3 is TGTGCCAGCAGCTTATTCCTAGCGGGGGGTAATGAGCAGTTCTTC.